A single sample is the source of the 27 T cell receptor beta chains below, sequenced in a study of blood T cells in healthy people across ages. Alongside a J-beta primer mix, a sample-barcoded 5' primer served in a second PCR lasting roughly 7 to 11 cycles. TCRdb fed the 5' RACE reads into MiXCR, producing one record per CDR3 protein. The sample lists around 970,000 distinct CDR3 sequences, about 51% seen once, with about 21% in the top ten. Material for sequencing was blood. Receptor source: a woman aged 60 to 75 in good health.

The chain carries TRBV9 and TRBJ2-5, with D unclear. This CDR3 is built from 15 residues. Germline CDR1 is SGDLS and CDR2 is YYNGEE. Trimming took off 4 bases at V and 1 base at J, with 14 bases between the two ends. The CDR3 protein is CASSFQTSPQETQYF. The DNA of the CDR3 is TGTGCCAGCAGCTTCCAGACTTCACCCCAAGAGACCCAGTACTTC.

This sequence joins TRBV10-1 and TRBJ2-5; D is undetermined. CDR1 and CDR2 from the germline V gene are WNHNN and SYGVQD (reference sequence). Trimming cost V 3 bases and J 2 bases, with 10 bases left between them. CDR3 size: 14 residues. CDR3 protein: CASSDQTLQETQYF. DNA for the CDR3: TGCGCCAGCAGTGACCAGACTTTACAAGAGACCCAGTACTTC.

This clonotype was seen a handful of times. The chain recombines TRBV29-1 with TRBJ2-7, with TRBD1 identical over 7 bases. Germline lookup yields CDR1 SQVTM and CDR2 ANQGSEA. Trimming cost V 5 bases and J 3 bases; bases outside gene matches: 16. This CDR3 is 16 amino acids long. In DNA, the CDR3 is TGCAGCGTTTCCGGGACAGATGGCTCCAACCGCTACGAGCAGTACTTC. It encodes CSVSGTDGSNRYEQYF.

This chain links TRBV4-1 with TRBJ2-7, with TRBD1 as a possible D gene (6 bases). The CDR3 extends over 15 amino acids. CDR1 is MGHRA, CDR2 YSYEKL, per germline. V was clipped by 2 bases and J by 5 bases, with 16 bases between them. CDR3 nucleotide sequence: TGCGCCAGCAGCCAATTCCAGGGGAATCCTAACGAGCAGTACTTC. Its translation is CASSQFQGNPNEQYF.

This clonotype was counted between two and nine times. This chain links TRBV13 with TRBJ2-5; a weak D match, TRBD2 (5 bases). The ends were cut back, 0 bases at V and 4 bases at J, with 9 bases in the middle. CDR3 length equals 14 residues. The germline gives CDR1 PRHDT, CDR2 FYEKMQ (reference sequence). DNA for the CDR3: TGTGCCAGCAGCTTAGGCGGGATTCGAGAGACCCAGTACTTC. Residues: CASSLGGIRETQYF.

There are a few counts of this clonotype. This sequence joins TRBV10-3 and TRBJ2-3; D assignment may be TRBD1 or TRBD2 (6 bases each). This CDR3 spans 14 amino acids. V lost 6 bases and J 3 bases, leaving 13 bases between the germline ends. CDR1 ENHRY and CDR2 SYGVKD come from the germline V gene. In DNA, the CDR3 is TGTGCCATCAGAGATGAGGGGGGAACAGATACGCAGTATTTT. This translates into CAIRDEGGTDTQYF.

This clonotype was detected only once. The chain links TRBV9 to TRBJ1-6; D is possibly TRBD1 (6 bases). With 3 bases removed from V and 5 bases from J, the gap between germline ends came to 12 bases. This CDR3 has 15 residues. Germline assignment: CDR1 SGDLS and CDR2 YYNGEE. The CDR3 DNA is TGTGCCAGCAGCGCCCGACAGGAGCATAATTCACCCCTCCACTTT. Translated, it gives CASSARQEHNSPLHF.

The CDR3 nucleotides read TGCGCCAGCAGCCAAGGGACTAGCGGGAGTTCTAACAATGAGCAGTTCTTC. Translating it yields CASSQGTSGSSNNEQFF. This chain uses TRBV4-1 with TRBJ2-1, with 13 nucleotides matching TRBD2. With V trimmed by 1 base and J by 5 bases, 5 bases remained unmatched. This CDR3 region has 17 residues. Germline CDR1 is MGHRA and CDR2 is YSYEKL.

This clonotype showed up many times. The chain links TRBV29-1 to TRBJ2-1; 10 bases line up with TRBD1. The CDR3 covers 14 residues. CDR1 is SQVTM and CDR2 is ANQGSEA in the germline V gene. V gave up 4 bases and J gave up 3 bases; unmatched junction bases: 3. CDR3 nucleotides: TGCAGCGTTGCCGGGACAGGGGTCTACAATGAGCAGTTCTTC. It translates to CSVAGTGVYNEQFF.

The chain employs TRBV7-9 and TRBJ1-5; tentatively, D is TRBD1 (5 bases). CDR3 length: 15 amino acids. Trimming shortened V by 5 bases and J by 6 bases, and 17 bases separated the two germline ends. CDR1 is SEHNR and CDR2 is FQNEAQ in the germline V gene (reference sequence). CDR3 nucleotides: TGTGCCAGCAGCGGGGAGGGGCAGGTCAGTCAGCCCCAGCATTTT. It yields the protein CASSGEGQVSQPQHF.

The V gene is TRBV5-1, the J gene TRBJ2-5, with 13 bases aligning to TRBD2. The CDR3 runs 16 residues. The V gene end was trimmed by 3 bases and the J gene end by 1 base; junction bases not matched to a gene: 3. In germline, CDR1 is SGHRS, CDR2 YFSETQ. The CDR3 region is CASSSGLAGAQETQYF. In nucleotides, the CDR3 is TGCGCCAGCAGCTCCGGACTAGCGGGAGCCCAAGAGACCCAGTACTTC.

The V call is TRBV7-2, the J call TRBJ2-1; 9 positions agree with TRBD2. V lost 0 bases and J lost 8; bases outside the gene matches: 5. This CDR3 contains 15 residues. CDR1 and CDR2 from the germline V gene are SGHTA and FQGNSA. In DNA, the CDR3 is TGTGCCAGCAGCTTAGCTAGCGGGAGTCCTCATGAGCAGTTCTTC. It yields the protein CASSLASGSPHEQFF.

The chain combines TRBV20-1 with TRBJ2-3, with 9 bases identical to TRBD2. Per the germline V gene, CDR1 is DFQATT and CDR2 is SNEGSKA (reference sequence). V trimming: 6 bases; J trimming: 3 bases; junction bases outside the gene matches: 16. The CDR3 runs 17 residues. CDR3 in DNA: TGCAGTGCGGACGGGGCGGGAGGGCCGATTAAGACAGATACGCAGTATTTT. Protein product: CSADGAGGPIKTDTQYF.

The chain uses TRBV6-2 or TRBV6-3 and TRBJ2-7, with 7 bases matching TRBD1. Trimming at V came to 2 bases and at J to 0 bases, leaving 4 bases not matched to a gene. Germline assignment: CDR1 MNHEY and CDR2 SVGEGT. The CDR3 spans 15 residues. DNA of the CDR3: TGTGCCAGCAGTTACCCTCGGACAGGCTCCTACGAGCAGTACTTC. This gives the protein CASSYPRTGSYEQYF.

The CDR3 DNA reads as TGTGCCAGCAGTCCCCAACTTCGATTCTACGAGCAGTACTTC. Translation gives CASSPQLRFYEQYF. The rearrangement uses TRBV27 and TRBJ2-7; D gene unclear. There are 14 residues in the CDR3. The germline V and J ends were trimmed by 5 bases and 3 bases, with 14 bases remaining between them. Looked up from germline, CDR1 is MNHEY and CDR2 is SMNVEV (reference sequence).

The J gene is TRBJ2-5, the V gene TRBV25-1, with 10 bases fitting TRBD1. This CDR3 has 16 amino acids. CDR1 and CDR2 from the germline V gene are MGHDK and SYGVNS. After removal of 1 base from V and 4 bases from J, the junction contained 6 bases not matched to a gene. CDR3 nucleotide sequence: TGTGCCAGCAGTGAATGGGGACAGGGGTCCCGAGAGACCCAGTACTTC. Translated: CASSEWGQGSRETQYF. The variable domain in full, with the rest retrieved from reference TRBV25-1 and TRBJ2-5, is EADIYQTPRYLVIGTGKKITLECSQTMGHDKMYWYQQDPGMELHLIHYSYGVNSTEKGDLSSESTVSRIRTEHFPLTLESARPSHTSQYLCASSEWGQGSRETQYFGPGTRLLVL.

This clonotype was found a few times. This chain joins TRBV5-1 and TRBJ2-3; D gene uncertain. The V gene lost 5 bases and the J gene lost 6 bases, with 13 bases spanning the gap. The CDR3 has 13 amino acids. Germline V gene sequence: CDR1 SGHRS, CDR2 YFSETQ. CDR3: CASSLNQADTQYF. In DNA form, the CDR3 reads TGCGCCAGCAGTCTTAACCAGGCCGATACGCAGTATTTT.

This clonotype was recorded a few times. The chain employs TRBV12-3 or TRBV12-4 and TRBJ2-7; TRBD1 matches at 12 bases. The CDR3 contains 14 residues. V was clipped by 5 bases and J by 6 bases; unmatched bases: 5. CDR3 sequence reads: CASSTGTGGLEQYF. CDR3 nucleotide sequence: TGTGCCAGCAGTACCGGGACAGGGGGCCTCGAGCAGTACTTC.

In DNA form, the CDR3 reads TGTGCCAGCAGTTTGGAGTGGACAGGGGTCACAGATACGCAGTATTTT. This codes for CASSLEWTGVTDTQYF. V and J are TRBV28 and TRBJ2-3, with 9 bases fitting TRBD1. The V gene's germline CDR1 is MDHEN and CDR2 SYDVKM. Trimming cost V 3 bases and J 2 bases; bases outside gene matches: 6. The length of the CDR3 is 16 residues.

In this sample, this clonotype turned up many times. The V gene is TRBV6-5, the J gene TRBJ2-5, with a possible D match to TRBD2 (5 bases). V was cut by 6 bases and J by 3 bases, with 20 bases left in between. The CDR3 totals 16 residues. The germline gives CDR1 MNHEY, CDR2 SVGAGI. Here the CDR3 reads CASSHLPGKWEETQYF. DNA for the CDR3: TGTGCCAGCAGCCATCTCCCGGGAAAGTGGGAAGAGACCCAGTACTTC.

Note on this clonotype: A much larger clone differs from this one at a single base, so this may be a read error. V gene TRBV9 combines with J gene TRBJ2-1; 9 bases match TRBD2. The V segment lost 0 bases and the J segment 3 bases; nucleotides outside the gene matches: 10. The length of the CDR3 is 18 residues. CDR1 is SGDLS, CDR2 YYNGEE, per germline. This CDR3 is CASSVATLSSGIYNEQFF. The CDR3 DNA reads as TGTGCCAGCAGCGTAGCTACGTTATCTAGCGGGATCTACAATGAGCAGTTCTTC.

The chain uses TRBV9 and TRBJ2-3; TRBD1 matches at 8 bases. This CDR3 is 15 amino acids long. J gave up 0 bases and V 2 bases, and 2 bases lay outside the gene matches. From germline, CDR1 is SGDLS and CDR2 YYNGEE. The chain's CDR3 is CASSVRDRSTDTQYF. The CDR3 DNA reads TGTGCCAGCAGCGTCCGGGACAGGAGCACAGATACGCAGTATTTT.

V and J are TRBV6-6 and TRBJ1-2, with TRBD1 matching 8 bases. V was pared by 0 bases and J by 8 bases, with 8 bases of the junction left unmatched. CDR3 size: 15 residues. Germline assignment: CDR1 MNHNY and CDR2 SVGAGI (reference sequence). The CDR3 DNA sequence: TGTGCCAGCAGTTACTCGATGACAGGGGTTGGCGGCTACACCTTC. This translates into CASSYSMTGVGGYTF.

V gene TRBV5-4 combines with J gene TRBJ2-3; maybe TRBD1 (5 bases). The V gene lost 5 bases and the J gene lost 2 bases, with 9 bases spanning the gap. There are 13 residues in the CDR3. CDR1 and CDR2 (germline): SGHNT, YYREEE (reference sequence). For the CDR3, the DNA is TGTGCCAGCAGTATACAGGCCACAGATACGCAGTATTTT. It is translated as CASSIQATDTQYF.

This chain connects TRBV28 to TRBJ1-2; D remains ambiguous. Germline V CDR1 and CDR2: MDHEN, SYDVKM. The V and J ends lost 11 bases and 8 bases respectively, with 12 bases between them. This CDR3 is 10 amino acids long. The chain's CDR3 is CASLTRGYTF. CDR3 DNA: TGTGCCTCCCTAACGAGAGGCTACACCTTC.

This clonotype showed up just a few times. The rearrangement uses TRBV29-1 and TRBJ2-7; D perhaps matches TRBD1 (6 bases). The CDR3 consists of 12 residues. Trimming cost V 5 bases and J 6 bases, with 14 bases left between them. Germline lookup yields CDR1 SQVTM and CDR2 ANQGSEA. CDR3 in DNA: TGCAGCGTTAGGACAGTGAATGGCGAGCAGTACTTC. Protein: CSVRTVNGEQYF.

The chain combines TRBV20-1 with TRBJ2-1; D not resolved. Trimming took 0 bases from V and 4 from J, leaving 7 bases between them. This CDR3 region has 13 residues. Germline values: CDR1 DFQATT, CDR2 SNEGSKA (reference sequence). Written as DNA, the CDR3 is TGCAGTGCTAGAGATCAACAATACAATGAGCAGTTCTTC. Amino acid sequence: CSARDQQYNEQFF.